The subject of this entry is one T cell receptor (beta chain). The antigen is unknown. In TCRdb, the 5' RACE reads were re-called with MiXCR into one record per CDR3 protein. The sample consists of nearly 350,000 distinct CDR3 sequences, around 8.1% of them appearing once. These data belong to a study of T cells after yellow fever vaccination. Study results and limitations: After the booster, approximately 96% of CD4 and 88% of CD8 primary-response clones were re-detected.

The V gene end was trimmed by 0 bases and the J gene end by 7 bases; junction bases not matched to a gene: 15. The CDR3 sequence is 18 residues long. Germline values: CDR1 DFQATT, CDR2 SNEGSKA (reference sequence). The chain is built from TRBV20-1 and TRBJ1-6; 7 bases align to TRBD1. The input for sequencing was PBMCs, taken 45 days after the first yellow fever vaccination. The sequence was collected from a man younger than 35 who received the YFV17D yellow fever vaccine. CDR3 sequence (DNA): TGCAGTGCTAGAGATCTCTCAGGGACAGACATCTTAAATTCACCCCTCCACTTT. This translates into CSARDLSGTDILNSPLHF.